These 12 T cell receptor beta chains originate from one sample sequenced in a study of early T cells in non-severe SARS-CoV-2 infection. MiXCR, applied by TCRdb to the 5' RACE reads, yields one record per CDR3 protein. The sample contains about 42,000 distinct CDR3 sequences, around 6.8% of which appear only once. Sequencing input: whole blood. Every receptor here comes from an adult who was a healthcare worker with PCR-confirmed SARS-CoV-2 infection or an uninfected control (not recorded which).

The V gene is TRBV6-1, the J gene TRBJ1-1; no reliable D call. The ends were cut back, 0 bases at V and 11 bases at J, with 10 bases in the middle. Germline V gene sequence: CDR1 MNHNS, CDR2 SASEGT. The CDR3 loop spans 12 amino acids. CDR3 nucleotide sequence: TGTGCCAGCAGTGAAGCGCGGAGTTCGGCTTTCTTT. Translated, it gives CASSEARSSAFF.

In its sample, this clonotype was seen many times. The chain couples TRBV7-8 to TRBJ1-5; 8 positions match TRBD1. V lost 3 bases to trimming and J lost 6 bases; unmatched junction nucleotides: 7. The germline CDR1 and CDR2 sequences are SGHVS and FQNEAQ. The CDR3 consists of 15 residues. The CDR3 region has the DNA TGTGCCAGCAGCTTCGAGGGACAGGTCCCTCAGCCCCAGCATTTT. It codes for CASSFEGQVPQPQHF.

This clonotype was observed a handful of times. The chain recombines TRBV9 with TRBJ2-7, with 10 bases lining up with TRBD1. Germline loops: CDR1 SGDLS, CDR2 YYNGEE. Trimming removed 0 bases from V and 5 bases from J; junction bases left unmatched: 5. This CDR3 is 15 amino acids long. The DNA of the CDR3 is TGTGCCAGCAGCGTAGCGGGACAGGGGCACGACGAGCAGTACTTC. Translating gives CASSVAGQGHDEQYF.

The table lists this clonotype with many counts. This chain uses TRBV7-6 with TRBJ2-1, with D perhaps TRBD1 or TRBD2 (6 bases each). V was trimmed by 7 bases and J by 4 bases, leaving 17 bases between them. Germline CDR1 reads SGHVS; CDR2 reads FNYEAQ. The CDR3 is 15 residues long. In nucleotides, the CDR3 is TGTGCCAGCACTGGAATCGGGGGCGTTTACAATGAGCAGTTCTTC. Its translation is CASTGIGGVYNEQFF. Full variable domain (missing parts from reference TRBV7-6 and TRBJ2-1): GAGVSQSPRYKVTKRGQDVALRCDPISGHVSLYWYRQALGQGPEFLTYFNYEAQQDKSGLPNDRFSAERPEGSISTLTIQRTEQRDSAMYRCASTGIGGVYNEQFFGPGTRLTVL.

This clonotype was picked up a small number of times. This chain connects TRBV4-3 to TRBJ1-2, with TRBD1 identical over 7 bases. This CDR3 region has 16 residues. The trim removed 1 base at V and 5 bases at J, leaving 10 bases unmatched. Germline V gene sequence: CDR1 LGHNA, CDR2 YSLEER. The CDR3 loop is CASSQGTDRVVYGYTF. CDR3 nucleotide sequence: TGCGCCAGCAGCCAAGGGACCGACAGGGTGGTGTATGGCTACACCTTC.

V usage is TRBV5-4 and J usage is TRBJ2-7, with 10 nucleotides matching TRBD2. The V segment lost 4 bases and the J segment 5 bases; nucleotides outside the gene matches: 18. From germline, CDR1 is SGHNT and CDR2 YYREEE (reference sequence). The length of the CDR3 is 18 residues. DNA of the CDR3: TGTGCCAGCAGCCCCGGACGTGCTAGCGGGGGTGCGAGGCACGAGCAGTACTTC. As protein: CASSPGRASGGARHEQYF.

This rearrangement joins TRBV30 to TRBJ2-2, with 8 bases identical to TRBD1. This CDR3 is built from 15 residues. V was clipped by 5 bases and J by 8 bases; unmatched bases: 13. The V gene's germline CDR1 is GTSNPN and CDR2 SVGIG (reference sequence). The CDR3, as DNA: TGTGCCTGGTCCCCAGGGGGCGCTCCGGCGGGGGAGCTGTTTTTT. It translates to CAWSPGGAPAGELFF.

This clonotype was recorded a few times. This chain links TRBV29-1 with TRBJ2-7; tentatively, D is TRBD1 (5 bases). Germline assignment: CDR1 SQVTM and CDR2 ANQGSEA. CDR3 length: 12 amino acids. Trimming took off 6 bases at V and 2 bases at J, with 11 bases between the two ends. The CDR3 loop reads CSVRTSAYEQYF. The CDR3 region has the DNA TGCAGCGTCAGGACATCAGCCTACGAGCAGTACTTC.

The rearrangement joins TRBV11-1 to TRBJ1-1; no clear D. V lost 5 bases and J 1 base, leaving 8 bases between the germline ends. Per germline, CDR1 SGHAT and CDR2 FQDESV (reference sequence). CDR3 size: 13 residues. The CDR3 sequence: CASSPRRNTEAFF. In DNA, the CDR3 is TGTGCCAGCAGCCCTCGACGGAACACTGAAGCTTTCTTT.

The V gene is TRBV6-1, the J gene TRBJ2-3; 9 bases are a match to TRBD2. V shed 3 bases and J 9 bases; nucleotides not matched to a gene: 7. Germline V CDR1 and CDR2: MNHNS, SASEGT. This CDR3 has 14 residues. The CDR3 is CASSEGLAEGTQYF. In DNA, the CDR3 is TGTGCCAGCAGTGAGGGACTAGCAGAAGGCACGCAGTATTTT.

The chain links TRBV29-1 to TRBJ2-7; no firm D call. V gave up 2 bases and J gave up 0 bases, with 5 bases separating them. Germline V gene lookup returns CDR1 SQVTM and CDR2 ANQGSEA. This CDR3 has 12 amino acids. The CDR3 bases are TGCAGCGTTGAATCCGGCTCCTACGAGCAGTACTTC. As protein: CSVESGSYEQYF.

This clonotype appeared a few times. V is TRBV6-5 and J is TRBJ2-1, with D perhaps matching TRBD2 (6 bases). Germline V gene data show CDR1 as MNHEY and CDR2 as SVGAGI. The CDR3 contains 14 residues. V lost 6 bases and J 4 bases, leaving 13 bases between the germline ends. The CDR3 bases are TGTGCCAGCAGGGAACGGCGGGGATACAATGAGCAGTTCTTC. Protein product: CASRERRGYNEQFF.